The 4 T cell receptor beta chains given below trace back to one sample, sequenced in a study of blood T cells in healthy people across ages (dated by TCRdb to between 2015 and 2017). The library was generated by 5' RACE. The run used an Illumina HiSeq 2500. A second PCR of roughly 6 to 11 cycles was run with a J-beta primer mix and a sample-barcoded 5' primer. TCRdb's own reprocessing of the public reads used fastp at Q25 and MiXCR and kept productive beta chains. Rows merge per CDR3 protein into single entries with the most common DNA and genes. Recorded for this sample are approximately 800,000 distinct CDR3 sequences; more than 25% of them occurred a single time. Jointly, the top ten make up around 3% of the sample. This same sample was also taken into another study, of T cells of mothers and their children.

Sequencing input: blood. The receptor source for this set is a boy under 18 in good health.

This clonotype turned up a few times. The chain couples TRBV4-2 to TRBJ2-4; either TRBD1 or TRBD2 may fit D (6 bases each). The germline V gene has CDR1 LGHNA and CDR2 YNFKEQ. The ends were cut back, 4 bases at V and 0 bases at J, with 13 bases in the middle. CDR3 size: 16 residues. The CDR3 DNA follows: TGTGCCAGCAGCCCAGAAGGGGGACTAGCCAAAAACATTCAGTACTTC. Its protein is CASSPEGGLAKNIQYF.

This clonotype was picked up a small number of times. The chain has TRBV12-3 or TRBV12-4 and TRBJ2-7; tentative D call: TRBD1 (6 bases). This CDR3 region has 14 residues. V lost 3 bases and J 3 bases, leaving 12 bases between the germline ends. CDR3 amino acids: CASSFGRGGYEQYF. The CDR3 DNA follows: TGTGCCAGCAGTTTCGGCAGGGGCGGCTACGAGCAGTACTTC.

The sample holds a few counts of this clonotype. The gene calls are TRBV29-1 and TRBJ1-1; 9 bases align to TRBD1. There are 12 residues in the CDR3. V gave up 6 bases and J gave up 8 bases; unmatched junction bases: 7. Germline CDR1 reads SQVTM; CDR2 reads ANQGSEA. The CDR3 DNA follows: TGCAGCGTCGCCCCCGGACAGGGGGAAGCTTTCTTT. It translates to CSVAPGQGEAFF. The whole variable domain, remainder taken from reference TRBV29-1 and TRBJ1-1, is SAVISQKPSRDICQRGTSLTIQCQVDSQVTMMFWYRQQPGQSLTLIATANQGSEATYESGFVIDKFPISRPNLTFSTLTVSNMSPEDSSIYLCSVAPGQGEAFFGQGTRLTVV.

The V and J genes are TRBV7-6 and TRBJ1-1; D gene ambiguous. This CDR3 is built from 14 residues. Germline CDR1 SGHVS, CDR2 FNYEAQ. The V gene lost 4 bases and the J gene lost 0 bases, with 9 bases spanning the gap. The CDR3 loop is CASSSDGLNTEAFF. CDR3 nucleotide sequence: TGTGCCAGCAGCTCGGACGGATTGAACACTGAAGCTTTCTTT.